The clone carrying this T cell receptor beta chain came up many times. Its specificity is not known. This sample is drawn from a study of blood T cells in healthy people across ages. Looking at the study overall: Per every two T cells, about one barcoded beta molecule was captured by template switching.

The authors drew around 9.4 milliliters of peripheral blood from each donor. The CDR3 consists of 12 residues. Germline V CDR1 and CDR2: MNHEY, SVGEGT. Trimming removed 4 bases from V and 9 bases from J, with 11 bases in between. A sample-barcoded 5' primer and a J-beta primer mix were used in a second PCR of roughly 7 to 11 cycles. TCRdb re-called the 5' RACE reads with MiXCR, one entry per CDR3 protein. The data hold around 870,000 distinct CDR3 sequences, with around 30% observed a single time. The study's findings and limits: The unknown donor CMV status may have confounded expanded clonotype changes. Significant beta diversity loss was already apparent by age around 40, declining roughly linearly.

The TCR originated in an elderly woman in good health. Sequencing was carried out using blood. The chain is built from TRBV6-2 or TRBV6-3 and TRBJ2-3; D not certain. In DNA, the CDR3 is TGTGCCAGCAGTTCTTCCCTGCGCACGCAGTATTTT. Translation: CASSSSLRTQYF.